The present T cell receptor beta chain was sequenced within a study of control samples from healthy donors and cancer patients. The CDR3 sequence is 15 residues long. Germline values: CDR1 MRHNA, CDR2 SNTAGT. The ends were cut back, 3 bases at V and 10 bases at J, with 16 bases in the middle. The table came from immunoSEQ multiplex PCR; TCRdb's copy has only in-frame clones and leaves some out. The sample contains approximately 120,000 clones, roughly 89% of which appear only once. This receptor was obtained from a woman aged 50 to 60 in good health. The V and J genes are TRBV6-4 and TRBJ1-6; weak D call: TRBD1 (6 bases). Sequenced input: blood. The CDR3, as DNA: TGTGCCAGCAGTGAGATTTATGGGGGCGGATCACCCCTCCACTTT. This translates into CASSEIYGGGSPLHF.